A selection of T cell receptor beta chains follows, all from one sample in a study of blood T cell repertoires in COVID-19. Profiled with immunoSEQ multiplex PCR; TCRdb holds only in-frame clones, not every one. This table has 150,000 to 200,000 clones, approximately 88% appearing once. The sequenced sample consisted of peripheral blood. The receptors originated from a woman aged 35 to 49 with COVID-19, enrolled during active disease. CDR3s include the opening cysteine and the closing phenylalanine or tryptophan. The order of the fields is V gene, clone size, CDR3 length, J gene, D gene, CDR3 protein, CDR3 DNA. A D gene is named only where the DNA matches it firmly. The size entry is marked missing in some rows and otherwise reads once, few, many or a size class.

>TRBV2|.|14|TRBJ2-7|TRBD2
CARGTSGKSYEQYF
TGTGCCAGGGGTACTAGCGGGAAATCCTACGAGCAGTACTTC
>TRBV19|.|13|TRBJ1-1|.
CASISREGDEAFF
TGTGCCAGTATTAGCAGGGAAGGAGATGAAGCTTTCTTT
>TRBV28|.|13|TRBJ1-1|.
CASNPRPRTEAFF
TGTGCCAGCAACCCCAGGCCTCGAACTGAAGCTTTCTTT
>TRBV7-2|.|16|TRBJ1-4|TRBD1
CASSLVSGGWSEKLFF
TGTGCCAGCAGCTTAGTTTCAGGGGGCTGGAGTGAAAAACTGTTTTTT
>TRBV19|.|13|TRBJ2-1|.
CASSIPGGHEQFF
TGTGCCAGTAGTATCCCCGGCGGCCATGAGCAGTTCTTC
>TRBV11-2|.|13|TRBJ1-2|.
CASSLALQSSYTF
TGTGCCAGCAGCTTAGCCCTACAGAGCAGCTACACCTTC
>TRBV9|.|18|TRBJ1-3|.
CASSVERTEPHSGNTIYF
TGTGCCAGCAGCGTAGAAAGGACAGAGCCTCACTCTGGAAACACCATATATTTT
>TRBV5-8|.|13|TRBJ2-1|.
CASSLARNNEQFF
TGTGCCAGCAGCTTGGCGCGCAACAATGAGCAGTTCTTC
>TRBV6-5|few|15|TRBJ1-1|.
CASMLPRGGNTEAFF
TGTGCCAGCATGCTGCCCCGGGGAGGGAACACTGAAGCTTTCTTT
>TRBV6-5|.|14|TRBJ1-6|TRBD1
CASSTNRGSSPLHF
TGTGCCAGCAGTACAAACAGGGGGTCTTCACCCCTCCACTTT
>TRBV6-6|.|15|TRBJ2-5|.
CASSYSTGVLETQYF
TGTGCCAGCAGTTACTCGACGGGAGTCCTAGAGACCCAGTACTTC
>TRBV6-5|once|13|TRBJ1-6|.
CASSVKGGSPLHF
TGTGCCAGCAGCGTTAAGGGAGGCTCACCCCTCCACTTT
>TRBV6-5|.|14|TRBJ1-5|TRBD1
CASRQTGGHQPQHF
TGTGCCAGCAGGCAAACAGGGGGGCATCAGCCCCAGCATTTT
>TRBV5-1|.|13|TRBJ1-3|.
CASTPSSGNTIYF
TGCGCCAGCACCCCTAGCTCTGGAAACACCATATATTTT
>TRBV7-5|.|16|TRBJ2-7|.
CVRSQTLAGGWYEQYF
TGTGTCAGAAGCCAGACCCTAGCGGGGGGCTGGTACGAGCAGTACTTC
>TRBV25-1|.|17|TRBJ1-5|.
CASSEPGADGSNQPQHF
TGTGCCAGCAGTGAACCAGGGGCCGATGGGAGCAATCAGCCCCAGCATTTT
>TRBV7-9|.|15|TRBJ2-1|.
CASSLLLTRTSEQFF
TGTGCCAGCAGCTTATTACTGACTAGGACCAGTGAGCAGTTCTTC
>TRBV11-2|.|12|TRBJ1-2|.
CASTTGFDGYTF
TGTGCCAGCACCACAGGGTTCGATGGCTACACCTTC
>TRBV28|.|17|TRBJ2-1|TRBD2
CASSLGLAGGPHNEQFF
TGTGCCAGCAGTTTAGGACTAGCGGGAGGGCCTCACAATGAGCAGTTCTTC
>TRBV6-5|.|15|TRBJ2-3|TRBD2
CASTDSGTRADTQYF
TGTGCCAGCACGGATAGCGGGACGAGGGCAGATACGCAGTATTTT
>TRBV28|once|19|TRBJ2-7|TRBD2
CASRRVGVSGYLGGYEQYF
TGTGCCAGCCGCCGCGTCGGTGTTAGCGGGTACTTGGGTGGTTACGAGCAGTACTTC
>TRBV7-3|.|13|TRBJ2-7|TRBD2
CASSLIAGLEQYF
TGTGCCAGCAGCCTAATAGCGGGACTCGAGCAGTACTTC
>TRBV28|.|12|TRBJ1-2|.
CASRRANYGYTF
TGTGCCAGCAGGAGAGCTAACTATGGCTACACCTTC
>TRBV7-2|.|15|TRBJ2-7|TRBD2
CASSAGLAGGDEQYF
TGTGCCAGCAGCGCGGGACTAGCGGGGGGCGACGAGCAGTACTTC
>TRBV6-1|few|18|TRBJ1-1|.
CASSEYAGAFKPNTEAFF
TGTGCCAGCAGTGAATACGCGGGCGCGTTTAAACCGAACACTGAAGCTTTCTTT
>TRBV11-3|.|13|TRBJ2-1|.
CASSLDGRDSQFF
TGTGCCAGCAGCTTAGATGGGCGGGACAGCCAGTTCTTC
>TRBV7-3|.|13|TRBJ1-1|TRBD1
CASSPDRGQEAFF
TGTGCCAGCAGCCCAGACAGGGGGCAGGAAGCTTTCTTT
>TRBV5-1|.|13|TRBJ2-5|.
CASSLGVQETQYF
TGCGCCAGCAGCTTGGGTGTACAAGAGACCCAGTACTTC
>TRBV27|.|15|TRBJ1-5|TRBD1
CASSGTGQANQPQHF
TGTGCCAGCAGTGGGACAGGGCAGGCGAATCAGCCCCAGCATTTT
>TRBV10-3|.|14|TRBJ1-2|.
CAISDLTTNYGYTF
TGTGCCATCAGTGACCTGACAACTAACTATGGCTACACCTTC
>TRBV2|.|14|TRBJ2-3|TRBD1
CASTGGAVTDTQYF
TGTGCCAGCACAGGGGGCGCAGTCACAGATACGCAGTATTTT
>TRBV5-1|few|14|TRBJ2-3|.
CASSPTEATDTQYF
TGCGCCAGCAGCCCGACAGAAGCCACAGATACGCAGTATTTT
>TRBV6-5|.|11|TRBJ1-3|.
CASHRSHTIYF
TGTGCCAGCCACAGGAGTCACACCATATATTTT
>TRBV19|.|15|TRBJ2-7|.
CASSSRGSVHDEQYF
TGTGCCAGTAGTAGCCGCGGGTCGGTTCATGACGAGCAGTACTTC
>TRBV9|.|18|TRBJ1-1|.
CASSETGRSREGYTEAFF
TGTGCCAGCAGCGAGACCGGACGGAGTAGAGAGGGCTACACTGAAGCTTTCTTT
>TRBV10-1|.|16|TRBJ2-2|.
CASSEGGGTNTGELFF
TGCGCCAGCAGTGAAGGGGGGGGCACGAACACCGGGGAGCTGTTTTTT
>TRBV28|.|14|TRBJ2-7|.
CASSGGEADYEQYF
TGTGCCAGTTCGGGTGGGGAAGCGGACTACGAGCAGTACTTC